The 8 T cell receptor beta chains presented below share a single source sample, sequenced in a study of cytomegalovirus exposure and HLA in healthy donors. Produced via immunoSEQ multiplex PCR; TCRdb's table is partial and in-frame only. The top ten clones hold over 1.5% of a sample with about 140,000 clones, about 94% of them seen once. The specimen sequenced was PBMCs. The origin of the receptors is a man in his late teens or twenties in good health and CMV-seropositive.

This clone was detected only once. The CDR3 sequence: CASSREQEQFF. The CDR3 nucleotides read TGTGCCAGCAGTCGGGAGCAGGAGCAGTTCTTC. The chain couples TRBV5-6 to TRBJ2-1, with D perhaps TRBD2 (6 bases). This CDR3 has 11 amino acids. Trimming pared 5 bases from V and 10 bases from J, leaving 10 bases between. The germline V gene has CDR1 SGHDT and CDR2 YYEEEE.

This clone was recorded only once. The J gene is TRBJ1-2, the V gene TRBV28; 8 nucleotides match TRBD1. J gave up 3 bases and V 7 bases, and 7 bases lay outside the gene matches. Germline loops: CDR1 MDHEN, CDR2 SYDVKM. There are 14 residues in the CDR3. CDR3 bases: TGTGCCAGCACCTTGGACAGGGTGGACTATGGCTACACCTTC. Amino acids: CASTLDRVDYGYTF.

The chain is built from TRBV7-3 and TRBJ1-6; D is unclear. CDR3 size: 12 residues. V was trimmed by 3 bases and J by 9 bases, leaving 6 bases between them. CDR1 and CDR2 from the germline V gene are SGHTA and FQGTGA. The CDR3 DNA sequence: TGTGCCAGCAGCTTTGAGGGTTCACCCCTCCACTTT. Translated, it gives CASSFEGSPLHF.

This chain connects TRBV18 to TRBJ2-5; the D gene is possibly TRBD2 (5 bases). V lost 2 bases and J lost 2, with 9 bases in between. Germline V gene lookup returns CDR1 KGHSH and CDR2 LQKENI. The CDR3 covers 14 residues. CDR3 sequence reads: CASSPNRGQETQYF. The CDR3 bases are TGTGCCAGCTCACCAAATCGGGGACAAGAGACCCAGTACTTC.

The CDR3 DNA sequence: TGTGCCAGCAGTTTAGGGCAGCTCTATGGCTACACCTTC. This translates into CASSLGQLYGYTF. V usage is TRBV28 and J usage is TRBJ1-2; no definite D call. In germline, CDR1 is MDHEN, CDR2 SYDVKM. The CDR3 totals 13 residues. Between the trimmed V and J ends, which lost 2 bases and 4 bases, there was a span of 8 bases.

The chain couples TRBV28 to TRBJ1-1; D not resolved. This CDR3 comprises 12 residues. Trimming left V 11 bases short and J 7 bases short, with 17 bases between. The germline gives CDR1 MDHEN, CDR2 SYDVKM. The CDR3 here is CAATRKSVEAFF. CDR3 coding DNA: TGTGCCGCGACACGGAAGTCAGTTGAAGCTTTCTTT.

The chain employs TRBV29-1 and TRBJ2-7; D perhaps matches TRBD1 (5 bases). Trimming left V 3 bases short and J 5 bases short, with 11 bases between. Germline assignment: CDR1 SQVTM and CDR2 ANQGSEA. The CDR3 extends over 12 amino acids. The CDR3 sequence is CSVDEGAHEQYF. CDR3 in DNA: TGCAGCGTTGATGAAGGGGCCCACGAGCAGTACTTC.

The rearrangement links TRBV30 to TRBJ2-1; TRBD2 agrees at 7 bases. The CDR3 has 14 amino acids. V dropped 3 bases and J dropped 6; count of bases not matched to a gene: 8. From germline, CDR1 is GTSNPN and CDR2 SVGIG (reference sequence). The CDR3 loop is CAWRGLAVANEQFF. As DNA, the CDR3 is TGTGCCTGGAGAGGGCTAGCGGTAGCCAATGAGCAGTTCTTC.